This is a list of T cell receptor beta chains from one sample in a study of T cell responses to AZD1222 COVID-19 vaccine. Some clones are missing from TCRdb's copy, which holds only in-frame ones; the method was immunoSEQ multiplex PCR. The table lists tens of thousands of clones, roughly 87% of them singletons, with 11% in the top ten. The source material was peripheral blood, sampled 28 days after the second AZD1222 dose. These receptors were collected from an adult who received the AZD1222 COVID-19 vaccine. Each CDR3 is given with its conserved first and last residue. A D gene is named only where the DNA matches it firmly. Some rows mark clone size as missing; the rest say once, few, many or name a class of expanded clone.

abundance | j_gene | d_gene | v_gene | CDR3nt | CDR3aa
. | TRBJ1-5 | TRBD1 | TRBV7-9 | TGTGCCAGCAGCTCGGGGACAGGGGTCAATCAGCCCCAGCATTTT | CASSSGTGVNQPQHF
. | TRBJ2-3 | . | TRBV9 | TGTGCCAGCAGCGTAGATTTGGGGATAAGCACAGATACGCAGTATTTT | CASSVDLGISTDTQYF
. | TRBJ1-4 | TRBD1 | TRBV13 | TGTGCCAGCAGCCCGCACAGGGGAACTAATGAAAAACTGTTTTTT | CASSPHRGTNEKLFF
. | TRBJ2-5 | . | TRBV5-8 | TGTGCCAGCAGCCACGGACTGGACCAAGAGACCCAGTACTTC | CASSHGLDQETQYF
few | TRBJ2-5 | . | TRBV2 | TGTGCCAGCAGTGGACGGCGGGTCATCGGTGGGGAGACCCAGTACTTC | CASSGRRVIGGETQYF
. | TRBJ2-3 | . | TRBV5-5 | TGTGCCAGCAGCTTGACGGGGTACACAGATACGCAGTATTTT | CASSLTGYTDTQYF
. | TRBJ2-1 | . | TRBV28 | TGTGCCATCCGTGCGGCGGCCTCGGGGGGCGAGCAGTTCTTC | CAIRAAASGGEQFF
few | TRBJ2-7 | . | TRBV6-2/TRBV6-3 | TGTGCCAGCAGTTTATCCTCCTACGAGCAGTACTTC | CASSLSSYEQYF
. | TRBJ1-4 | . | TRBV7-2 | TGTGCCAGCAGCTTAGCGTCGGGGCTAAATGAAAAACTGTTTTTT | CASSLASGLNEKLFF
. | TRBJ2-1 | . | TRBV10-2 | TGCGCCAGCAGTGAATTGGGGATCGTTTTTTATGAGCAGTTCTTC | CASSELGIVFYEQFF
. | TRBJ2-1 | TRBD2 | TRBV28 | TGTGCCAGCAGTCCTAGCGGGGGTAAATTCTGGAATGAGCAGTTCTTC | CASSPSGGKFWNEQFF
. | TRBJ1-5 | . | TRBV29-1 | TGCAGCGTTGCGTCTCAGCACAATCAGCCCCAGCATTTT | CSVASQHNQPQHF
. | TRBJ2-6 | . | TRBV9 | TGTGCCAGCAGCGTAGGGTCTGGGGCCAACGTCCTGACTTTC | CASSVGSGANVLTF
. | TRBJ2-1 | . | TRBV4-3 | TGCGCCAGCAGCCAAGAGGACGATTACAATGAGCAGTTCTTC | CASSQEDDYNEQFF
. | TRBJ2-3 | . | TRBV6-5 | TGTGCCAGCAGTTACCAGGGTTGGACAGATACGCAGTATTTT | CASSYQGWTDTQYF
. | TRBJ1-2 | TRBD1 | TRBV9 | TGTGCCAGCAGCGTAGTATCCCGACAGGGGCTCTCTGGCTACACCTTC | CASSVVSRQGLSGYTF
. | TRBJ1-2 | TRBD1 | TRBV18 | TGTGCCAGCTCACCTGGGACAGGGGGGAACTATGGCTACACCTTC | CASSPGTGGNYGYTF
. | TRBJ2-1 | TRBD1 | TRBV5-1 | TGCGCCAGCAGCTGGATCGGGACAGGGGCATTGAATGAGCAGTTCTTC | CASSWIGTGALNEQFF
. | TRBJ1-2 | TRBD1 | TRBV7-8 | TGTGCCAGCAGCCTACGGACAGGGGGTGTCTATGGCTACACCTTC | CASSLRTGGVYGYTF
. | TRBJ2-5 | TRBD1 | TRBV18 | TGTGCCAGCTCACCAAGTGACAGGGGGTCAGAGACCCAGTACTTC | CASSPSDRGSETQYF
. | TRBJ1-2 | . | TRBV27 | TGTGCCAGCAGTTCTGGGGGTTTTAACTATGGCTACACCTTC | CASSSGGFNYGYTF
. | TRBJ1-1 | . | TRBV6-5 | TGTGCCAGCAGTTACTCGGGCCGTGAAGCTTTCTTT | CASSYSGREAFF
. | TRBJ2-1 | . | TRBV5-4 | TGTGCCAGCAGCTTGGGGGGGGCCAGGGTAGACAATGAGCAGTTCTTC | CASSLGGARVDNEQFF
. | TRBJ1-4 | . | TRBV6-4 | TGTGCCAGCAGCTTACAGGGAAACGGGCTTAATGAAAAACTGTTTTTT | CASSLQGNGLNEKLFF
. | TRBJ1-4 | . | TRBV6-2/TRBV6-3 | TGTGCCAGCAGTTACTCGTGGCAGGCCGCTAATGAAAAACTGTTTTTT | CASSYSWQAANEKLFF
once | TRBJ1-2 | . | TRBV7-2 | TGTGCCAGCAGCTTATGGGGCAGGGCGAACTATGGCTACACCTTC | CASSLWGRANYGYTF
. | TRBJ2-1 | . | TRBV4-3 | TGCGCCAGCAGCCGCCTTTGGGGGGGCATCGATGAGCAGTTCTTC | CASSRLWGGIDEQFF
. | TRBJ2-7 | . | TRBV4-3 | TGCGCCAGCAGCCAAGAATTGGGAAGGGGCCATTCCTACGAGCAGTACTTC | CASSQELGRGHSYEQYF
. | TRBJ2-3 | TRBD1 | TRBV2 | TGTGCCAGCAGTAACAGGGGTACTAGCACAGATACGCAGTATTTT | CASSNRGTSTDTQYF
. | TRBJ2-7 | . | TRBV3-1/TRBV3-2 | TGTGCCAGCAGCCAAGATGGGCACGCCGCGGAGGAGCAGTACTTC | CASSQDGHAAEEQYF
. | TRBJ1-6 | TRBD1 | TRBV3-1/TRBV3-2 | TGTGCCAGCAGCCTGGGGACAGGGGTACCACCCCTCCACTTT | CASSLGTGVPPLHF
. | TRBJ1-6 | TRBD1 | TRBV5-1 | TGCGCCAGCAGCCCCGGGACAGGGCGCTCACCCCTCCACTTT | CASSPGTGRSPLHF
. | TRBJ2-1 | TRBD2 | TRBV4-3 | TGCGCCAGCAGCCAAGGCAGACTAGCGGGGTACAATGAGCAGTTCTTC | CASSQGRLAGYNEQFF
. | TRBJ2-3 | . | TRBV2 | TGTGCCAGCAGTGAGTTGAATACGCAGTATTTT | CASSELNTQYF
few | TRBJ1-1 | . | TRBV7-2 | TGTGCCAGCAGTCTAATGTCGGGGCCCGGGGAAGCTTTCTTT | CASSLMSGPGEAFF
. | TRBJ1-1 | TRBD1 | TRBV2 | TGTGCCAGCAGTGAAGATGGGCTCGCAGGGGGGAGAACTGAAGCTTTCTTT | CASSEDGLAGGRTEAFF
. | TRBJ1-5 | . | TRBV4-1 | TGCGCCAGCAGCCAAGGCTGGGGGGATCAGCCCCAGCATTTT | CASSQGWGDQPQHF
. | TRBJ2-1 | . | TRBV5-6 | TGTGCCAGCACCGGTGGTGGCCAGCAGTTCTTC | CASTGGGQQFF
. | TRBJ2-7 | TRBD1 | TRBV27 | TGTGCCAGCAGTTTATGGGGGGACAGGGGCTACGAGCAGTACTTC | CASSLWGDRGYEQYF
. | TRBJ1-2 | . | TRBV7-2 | TGTGCCAGCAGCTTAGGAGCGCAGAACTATGGCTACACCTTC | CASSLGAQNYGYTF
once | TRBJ2-7 | . | TRBV13 | TGTGCCAGCAGCTTAGGGGGGGGCTCCCCCTACGAGCAGTACTTC | CASSLGGGSPYEQYF
. | TRBJ2-7 | . | TRBV7-9 | TGTGCCAGCAAGGGAGACTCCTACGAGCAGTACTTC | CASKGDSYEQYF
. | TRBJ1-4 | . | TRBV9 | TGTGCCAGCAGCGTAGATACAGGCCCGAGAAAACTGTTTTTT | CASSVDTGPRKLFF
. | TRBJ1-1 | TRBD1 | TRBV29-1 | TGCAGCGGAGAAACAGGGGTTTTTGACACTGAAGCTTTCTTT | CSGETGVFDTEAFF
. | TRBJ1-2 | . | TRBV30 | TGTGCCTGGAGCATATCTGGAGCCTATGGCTACACCTTC | CAWSISGAYGYTF